Listed below are T cell receptor beta chains from one sample, sequenced in a study of CD4 T cells in relation to SARS-CoV-2 and coronaviruses. Their antigen targets remain unknown. Repertoires were generated with immunoSEQ multiplex PCR, while TCRdb's copy carries only in-frame clones and drops some. In the table there are tens of thousands of clones, roughly 80% of which are singletons. The sample comprised memory CD4+ T cells from PBMCs, cultured in vitro. The receptors derive from an adult with COVID-19. CDR3s include the opening cysteine and the closing phenylalanine or tryptophan. D genes are given only for firm matches. Expanded clones are given a class, and other clones once, few, many or no size at all.

d_call,clone_size,v_call,j_call,cdr3_aa,cdr3_nt
.,.,TRBV4-1,TRBJ1-1,CASSQDPFEGRGDPMNTEAFF,TGCGCCAGCAGCCAAGATCCGTTTGAAGGTCGAGGGGACCCAATGAACACTGAAGCTTTCTTT
.,few,TRBV5-1,TRBJ1-2,CASSPEGVANYGYTF,TGCGCCAGCAGCCCCGAGGGCGTAGCTAACTATGGCTACACCTTC
TRBD1,.,TRBV7-2,TRBJ1-1,CASSLDRVTEAFF,TGTGCCAGCAGCTTGGACAGGGTAACTGAAGCTTTCTTT
.,few,TRBV2,TRBJ1-6,CASSDASGGPNSPLHF,TGTGCCAGCAGTGATGCGTCCGGAGGCCCCAATTCACCCCTCCACTTT
.,once,TRBV29-1,TRBJ1-4,CSVADPRNEKLFF,TGCAGCGTTGCGGACCCGAGGAATGAAAAACTGTTTTTT
.,.,TRBV6-5,TRBJ2-7,CASSLSIVNYEQYF,TGTGCCAGCAGTTTATCAATTGTCAACTACGAGCAGTACTTC
.,once,TRBV5-1,TRBJ2-1,CASSLGGDYNEQFF,TGCGCCAGCAGCTTGGGAGGGGACTACAATGAGCAGTTCTTC
.,.,TRBV14,TRBJ2-3,CASSQPGAVDTQYF,TGTGCCAGCAGCCAACCGGGAGCGGTAGATACGCAGTATTTT
.,.,TRBV5-4,TRBJ2-3,CASSLATGTGDTQYF,TGTGCCAGCAGCTTGGCCACGGGAACGGGAGATACGCAGTATTTT
.,.,TRBV27,TRBJ2-1,CASSLWPAVARGNEQFF,TGTGCCAGCAGTTTATGGCCCGCCGTAGCGAGGGGCAATGAGCAGTTCTTC
.,.,TRBV6-5,TRBJ1-1,CASSLEWNTEAFF,TGTGCCAGCAGTCTCGAGTGGAACACTGAAGCTTTCTTT
.,.,TRBV7-3,TRBJ2-2,CASSSGTPSGELFF,TGTGCCAGCAGCTCGGGGACCCCCAGCGGGGAGCTGTTTTTT
TRBD1,.,TRBV30,TRBJ2-7,CAWSGTGGLYEQYF,TGTGCCTGGAGTGGGACAGGGGGACTTTACGAGCAGTACTTC
TRBD1,.,TRBV7-9,TRBJ1-2,CASRQAGGLGYGYTF,TGTGCCAGCAGGCAAGCAGGGGGCTTAGGCTATGGCTACACCTTC
.,.,TRBV28,TRBJ2-4,CASSLDQGSTNIQYF,TGTGCCAGCAGTTTAGATCAAGGATCAACAAACATTCAGTACTTC
.,once,TRBV4-3,TRBJ2-5,CASSQDLEETQYF,TGCGCCAGCAGCCAAGATCTCGAAGAGACCCAGTACTTC
TRBD2,.,TRBV5-4,TRBJ2-1,CASSSTSASSYNEQFF,TGTGCCAGCAGCTCGACTAGCGCCAGCTCCTACAATGAGCAGTTCTTC
.,few,TRBV7-9,TRBJ2-7,CASSSGGADYEQYF,TGTGCCAGCAGCTCCGGCGGGGCAGACTACGAGCAGTACTTC
.,.,TRBV4-1,TRBJ2-1,CASSQVFGGSYNEQFF,TGCGCCAGCAGCCAAGTCTTTGGAGGCTCCTACAATGAGCAGTTCTTC
TRBD2,.,TRBV2,TRBJ2-3,CASGTGREEADTQYF,TGTGCCAGCGGGACGGGGCGGGAGGAGGCAGATACGCAGTATTTT
TRBD2,.,TRBV11-2,TRBJ2-1,CASSPTPSGRRGNEQFF,TGTGCCAGCAGCCCCACCCCTAGCGGGAGAAGGGGCAATGAGCAGTTCTTC
TRBD2,.,TRBV2,TRBJ2-1,CASRGGTSGYNEQFF,TGTGCCAGCAGGGGAGGGACTAGCGGATACAATGAGCAGTTCTTC
.,.,TRBV5-1,TRBJ1-4,CASSLAGGGGEKLFF,TGCGCCAGCAGCCTGGCCGGGGGGGGAGGCGAAAAACTGTTTTTT
.,.,TRBV10-3,TRBJ1-3,CAIRGYSCRSGNTIYF,TGTGCCATCAGGGGCTACAGTTGTAGATCTGGAAACACCATATATTTT
TRBD1,.,TRBV6-5,TRBJ2-5,CASRGHDRGETQYF,TGTGCCAGCAGGGGGCACGACAGGGGCGAGACCCAGTACTTC
TRBD1,.,TRBV7-9,TRBJ1-4,CASSLAARGGGTPNEKLFF,TGTGCCAGCAGCTTAGCCGCCAGAGGGGGCGGAACACCTAATGAAAAACTGTTTTTT
.,.,TRBV6-1,TRBJ2-7,CASSDYTYEQYF,TGTGCCAGCAGTGATTATACATACGAGCAGTACTTC
.,few,TRBV28,TRBJ2-7,CASSTTQTAEQYF,TGTGCCAGCAGCACCACCCAGACCGCCGAGCAGTACTTC
TRBD2,few,TRBV28,TRBJ2-1,CASSPAGVRNNEQFF,TGTGCCAGCAGTCCCGCGGGAGTTCGCAACAATGAGCAGTTCTTC
.,few,TRBV30,TRBJ2-7,CAWSPVGHKSYEQYF,TGTGCCTGGAGCCCCGTCGGGCATAAGAGCTACGAGCAGTACTTC
.,.,TRBV5-4,TRBJ1-1,CASSLELGTNTEAFF,TGTGCCAGCAGCTTGGAGTTAGGGACGAACACTGAAGCTTTCTTT
.,.,TRBV30,TRBJ1-2,CAWSGQLMGGYTF,TGTGCCTGGAGTGGACAGCTCATGGGCGGCTACACCTTC
.,.,TRBV7-9,TRBJ2-1,CASRLAGDEQFF,TGTGCCAGCAGACTAGCCGGGGATGAGCAGTTCTTC